The clone carrying this T cell receptor beta chain was seen a handful of times. What it binds is unknown. The CDR3 is 15 residues long. The V and J ends lost 1 base and 6 bases, in that order; junction bases with no gene match: 11. From germline, CDR1 is DFQATT and CDR2 SNEGSKA (reference sequence). The data derive from a study of molecular identifiers for immune sequencing clone quantification. Study results and caveats: Clones carrying above 20 RNA copies accounted for over 97% of effector molecules, under 1% in naive cells. Highly expanded clone sizes could be underestimated through barcode sharing by identical TCR molecules.

A single record per CDR3 protein comes from TCRdb applying MiXCR to the PCR reads. Of 100,000 or so distinct CDR3 sequences in the sample, 30% to 45% were seen once. The receptor was isolated from a human donor in good health. Some libraries in this study had Jurkat cell RNA spiked in. The chain carries TRBV20-1 and TRBJ1-2, with TRBD1 matching 7 bases. The source material was naive CD8+ T cells from blood, with Jurkat cell RNA spiked in. The sample's subset: FACS-sorted CD8+CD4-CCR7+CD45RA+ naive T cells. The CDR3 here is CSARGQGLGAHGYTF. For the CDR3, the DNA is TGCAGTGCTAGAGGACAGGGACTAGGAGCCCATGGCTACACCTTC.